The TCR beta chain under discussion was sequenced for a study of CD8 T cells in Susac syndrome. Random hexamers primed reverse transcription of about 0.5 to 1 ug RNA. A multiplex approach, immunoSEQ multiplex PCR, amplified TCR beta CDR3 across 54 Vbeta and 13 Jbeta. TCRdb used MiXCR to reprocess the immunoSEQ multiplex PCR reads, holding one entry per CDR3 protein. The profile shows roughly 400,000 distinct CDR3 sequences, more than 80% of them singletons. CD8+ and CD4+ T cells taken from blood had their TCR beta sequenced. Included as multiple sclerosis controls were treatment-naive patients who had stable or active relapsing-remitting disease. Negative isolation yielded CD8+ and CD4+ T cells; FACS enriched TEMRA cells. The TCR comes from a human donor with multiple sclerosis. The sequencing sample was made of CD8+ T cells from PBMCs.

The CDR3 nucleotides read TGTGCCAGCAGTTTATCCCCCGGGACTAGAATCTACAATGAGCAGTTCTTC. Translated: CASSLSPGTRIYNEQFF. The chain recombines TRBV28 with TRBJ2-1; TRBD2 matches 8 bases. The CDR3 totals 17 residues. CDR1 is MDHEN and CDR2 is SYDVKM in the germline V gene. With 1 base clipped from V and 3 bases from J, the junction kept 8 bases outside the gene matches.